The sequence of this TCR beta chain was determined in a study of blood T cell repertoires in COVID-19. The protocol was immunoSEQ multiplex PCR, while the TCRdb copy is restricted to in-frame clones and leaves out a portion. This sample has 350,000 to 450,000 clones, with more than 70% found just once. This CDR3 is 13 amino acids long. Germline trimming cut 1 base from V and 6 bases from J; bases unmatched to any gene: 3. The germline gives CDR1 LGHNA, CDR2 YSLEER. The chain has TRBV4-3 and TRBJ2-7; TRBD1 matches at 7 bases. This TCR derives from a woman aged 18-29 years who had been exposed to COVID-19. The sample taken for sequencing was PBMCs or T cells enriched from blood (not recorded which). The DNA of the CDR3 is TGCGCCAGCAGCCAAGGACAGGGCGGCGAGCAGTACTTC. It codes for CASSQGQGGEQYF.